This T cell receptor (beta chain) comes out of a study of identical twins. Study-level points and caveats: Modeled out-of-frame TCR alpha sharing in monozygotic twins fell below observed levels. The study reached conclusions through statistical analysis that was cross-sectional, not following the same donors. Alpha sequences out of frame and shared by twins had excess low generation probability.

Template switching created a universal primer site, and the cDNA included unique molecular identifiers. TCRdb re-called the 5' RACE reads with MiXCR, one entry per CDR3 protein. The table has a few hundred thousand distinct CDR3 sequences, about 11% seen once. As for this clonotype: As yet, its antigen is unknown.

This CDR3 has 14 residues. Germline assignment: CDR1 MNHNS and CDR2 SASEGT. V was cut by 5 bases and J by 6 bases, with 16 bases left in between. The sequencing sample was made of memory T cells sorted from blood. The V call is TRBV6-1, the J call TRBJ1-2, with D perhaps TRBD1 (5 bases). The receptor was derived from a man aged 45-65 years in good health. The CDR3 DNA reads as TGTGCCAGCAGTCCACAGGATATAATTCATGGCTACACCTTC. Translation gives CASSPQDIIHGYTF.